Below are 15 T cell receptor beta chains sequenced from a single sample in a study of high-grade serous ovarian cancer treatment subgroups (dated by TCRdb to about 2021). The method was the immunoSEQ multiplex PCR assay. In TCRdb, the immuneACCESS table is reduced to in-frame sequences with V and J assigned. These tables do not hold every clone; where another copy was compared, an unresolved V gene accounts for under half, and the others remain unexplained. The sample table contains approximately 40,000 clones; only one count was recorded for about 79% of them. Around 3.3% of the sample is in the top ten clones. Tumor samples were collected prior to definitive surgery or chemotherapy. Sample: tumor tissue. These receptors came from a human donor with high-grade serous ovarian cancer.

The chain has TRBV6-6 and TRBJ2-6; D is undetermined. The CDR3 has 14 amino acids. Germline CDR1 and CDR2: MNHNY and SVGAGI (reference sequence). V was clipped by 3 bases and J by 1 base, with 4 bases between them. CDR3 amino acids: CASSYGSGANVLTF. The CDR3 region has the DNA TGTGCCAGCAGTTATGGATCTGGGGCCAACGTCCTGACTTTC.

The chain couples TRBV4-3 to TRBJ2-2; D may match TRBD1 or TRBD2 (5 bases each). V was cut by 2 bases and J by 3 bases, with 10 bases left in between. This CDR3 has 15 amino acids. The V gene's germline CDR1 is LGHNA and CDR2 YSLEER. As DNA, the CDR3 is TGCGCCAGCAGCCAAAGAGGGGCCGACACCGGGGAGCTGTTTTTT. It is translated as CASSQRGADTGELFF.

The gene calls are TRBV19 and TRBJ1-2; D remains unclear. The V gene lost 6 bases and the J gene lost 8 bases, with 13 bases spanning the gap. CDR3 length: 12 residues. CDR1 is LNHDA, CDR2 SQIVND, per germline (reference sequence). The CDR3 region has the DNA TGTGCCAGTAGAAGAGCCAGGTACGGCTACACCTTC. Encoded protein: CASRRARYGYTF.

This clone appeared a single time. V is TRBV6-5 and J is TRBJ1-1, with D uncertain. In germline, CDR1 is MNHEY, CDR2 SVGAGI. The V and J ends lost 8 bases and 4 bases respectively, with 11 bases between them. The CDR3 length is 12 residues. The CDR3 loop is CASESIGTEAFF. The CDR3 DNA follows: TGTGCCAGCGAGAGTATCGGCACTGAAGCTTTCTTT.

This chain joins TRBV18 and TRBJ2-5, with D uncertain. The germline V gene encodes CDR1 KGHSH and CDR2 LQKENI. V was cut by 6 bases and J by 2 bases, with 4 bases left in between. CDR3 length: 11 amino acids. The CDR3 DNA follows: TGTGCCAGCTCTCTACAAGAGACCCAGTACTTC. It yields the protein CASSLQETQYF.

The chain has TRBV7-9 and TRBJ1-2; maybe TRBD1 (5 bases). The length of the CDR3 is 14 residues. Deletions cut 1 base from V and 4 bases from J, with 10 bases between. Per germline, CDR1 SEHNR and CDR2 FQNEAQ (reference sequence). The CDR3 here is CASSLGGDGYGYTF. The CDR3 DNA reads TGTGCCAGCAGCTTAGGAGGGGACGGCTATGGCTACACCTTC. Filled out from reference TRBV7-9 and TRBJ1-2, the complete variable domain reads DTGVSQNPRHKITKRGQNVTFRCDPISEHNRLYWYRQTLGQGPEFLTYFQNEAQLEKSRLLSDRFSAERPKGSFSTLEIQRTEQGDSAMYLCASSLGGDGYGYTFGSGTRLTVV.

The V gene is TRBV30, the J gene TRBJ1-6; D is undetermined. Trimming cost V 0 bases and J 9 bases, with 9 bases left between them. The CDR3 is made up of 13 amino acids. CDR1 and CDR2 from the germline V gene are GTSNPN and SVGIG (reference sequence). CDR3 amino acids: CAWSVFQGSPLHF. The CDR3 coding sequence is TGTGCCTGGAGTGTCTTCCAAGGTTCACCCCTCCACTTT.

This clone was observed a single time. This rearrangement joins TRBV20-1 to TRBJ1-1; D uncertain. This CDR3 contains 11 residues. Germline V gene sequence: CDR1 DFQATT, CDR2 SNEGSKA (reference sequence). Trimming took off 3 bases at V and 1 base at J, with 3 bases between the two ends. CDR3 in DNA: TGCAGTGCTAGTAGGAACACTGAAGCTTTCTTT. This codes for CSASRNTEAFF.

This rearrangement joins TRBV4-2 to TRBJ2-7, with a possible D match to TRBD2 (6 bases). CDR3 length: 15 residues. Germline loops: CDR1 LGHNA, CDR2 YNFKEQ. The V end was cut by 4 bases, the J end by 0 bases, with 13 bases between. The CDR3 loop is CASSLVSGLSYEQYF. The DNA of the CDR3 is TGTGCCAGCAGCCTCGTAAGCGGGCTCTCCTACGAGCAGTACTTC.

The chain combines TRBV27 with TRBJ1-2; D is undetermined. There are 15 residues in the CDR3. V shed 1 base and J shed 2 bases, with 11 bases lying between them. CDR1 MNHEY and CDR2 SMNVEV come from the germline V gene (reference sequence). CDR3 nucleotide sequence: TGTGCCAGCAGTTTATATGGCGGAGAGAACTATGGCTACACCTTC. Encoded protein: CASSLYGGENYGYTF.

This clone was observed once. The V call is TRBV4-1, the J call TRBJ2-6; a weak D match, TRBD1 (6 bases). Trimming removed 6 bases from V and 4 bases from J, with 16 bases in between. The length of the CDR3 is 16 residues. Germline CDR1 is MGHRA and CDR2 is YSYEKL. CDR3 region: CASSQEQGTGANVLTF. The DNA for the CDR3 is TGCGCCAGCAGTCAGGAACAGGGCACGGGGGCCAACGTCCTGACTTTC.

This clone has a handful of counts. This rearrangement joins TRBV10-3 to TRBJ2-3; 10 bases fit TRBD1. The CDR3 sequence is 15 residues long. V shed 4 bases and J 4 bases; nucleotides not matched to a gene: 5. From germline, CDR1 is ENHRY and CDR2 SYGVKD. The CDR3 loop reads CAISGGQGLADTQYF. CDR3 DNA sequence: TGTGCCATCAGTGGGGGACAGGGGTTAGCAGATACGCAGTATTTT.

This clone was observed a few times. The chain carries TRBV20-1 and TRBJ1-1; 9 bases line up with TRBD1. This CDR3 spans 11 amino acids. The V gene end was trimmed by 5 bases and the J gene end by 12 bases; junction bases not matched to a gene: 7. The germline gives CDR1 DFQATT, CDR2 SNEGSKA (reference sequence). Here the CDR3 reads CSAVDRGGPFF. The CDR3 coding sequence is TGCAGTGCTGTCGACAGGGGGGGTCCTTTCTTT.

The rearrangement joins TRBV18 to TRBJ1-2; D is unresolved. The CDR3 contains 16 residues. V was clipped by 3 bases and J by 3 bases, with 17 bases between them. In germline, CDR1 is KGHSH, CDR2 LQKENI. This chain's CDR3 is CASSPRGVRSDYGYTF. CDR3 coding DNA: TGTGCCAGCTCACCGCGCGGGGTGAGGTCGGACTATGGCTACACCTTC.

The rearrangement links TRBV5-1 to TRBJ2-1; 11 nucleotides agree with TRBD2. CDR3 size: 15 residues. The germline gives CDR1 SGHRS, CDR2 YFSETQ. V shed 4 bases and J 5 bases; nucleotides not matched to a gene: 5. Here the CDR3 DNA reads TGCGCCAGCAGCCCAAGACTAGCGGGAAACAATGAGCAGTTCTTC. Translating gives CASSPRLAGNNEQFF.